This entry lists 25 T cell receptor beta chains sequenced from one sample in a study of cytomegalovirus exposure and HLA in healthy donors. Researchers ran the PCR with 60 Vbeta and 13 Jbeta primers. The data were produced by immunoSEQ multiplex PCR, yet TCRdb's version contains in-frame clones alone and is incomplete. The table includes more than 150,000 clones, 60% to 85% detected once. Sequenced input: PBMCs. These receptor sequences come from a man between 18 and 35 years old in good health and CMV-seronegative.

The table lists this clone with a few counts. The genes are TRBV2 and TRBJ1-2, with D uncertain. Germline CDR1 SNHLY, CDR2 FYNNEI. With 4 bases removed from V and 3 bases from J, the gap between germline ends came to 3 bases. This CDR3 is 11 amino acids long. CDR3 bases: TGTGCCAGCAGTGCAGACTATGGCTACACCTTC. Its protein is CASSADYGYTF.

V usage is TRBV30 and J usage is TRBJ1-2; the D is unclear. CDR1 GTSNPN and CDR2 SVGIG come from the germline V gene (reference sequence). CDR3 size: 12 residues. The V gene lost 0 bases and the J gene lost 7 bases, with 9 bases spanning the gap. In DNA, the CDR3 is TGTGCCTGGAGTGTCGTAAACGGTGGCTACACCTTC. Encoded protein: CAWSVVNGGYTF.

The chain joins TRBV29-1 to TRBJ1-2, with D maybe TRBD1 (5 bases). CDR1 and CDR2 (germline): SQVTM, ANQGSEA. The CDR3 length is 14 residues. The germline V and J ends were trimmed by 3 bases and 3 bases, with 14 bases remaining between them. The CDR3 region is CSVDRGGEDYGYTF. DNA for the CDR3: TGCAGCGTTGATCGCGGAGGGGAGGACTATGGCTACACCTTC.

V is TRBV6-6 and J is TRBJ1-4; the D gene is possibly TRBD1 (5 bases). Per germline, CDR1 MNHNY and CDR2 SVGAGI (reference sequence). The CDR3 is 15 residues long. The ends were cut back, 3 bases at V and 10 bases at J, with 18 bases in the middle. CDR3 region: CASSYYRGLDRKLFF. The CDR3 coding sequence is TGTGCCAGCAGTTATTATCGGGGGTTGGACCGAAAACTGTTTTTT.

This rearrangement joins TRBV19 to TRBJ1-6; 8 bases match TRBD1. Per germline, CDR1 LNHDA and CDR2 SQIVND (reference sequence). The V gene end was trimmed by 6 bases and the J gene end by 7 bases; junction bases not matched to a gene: 2. The CDR3 has 13 amino acids. CDR3 loop: CASSQGANSPLHF. CDR3 nucleotides: TGTGCCAGTAGCCAGGGGGCGAATTCACCCCTCCACTTT.

The chain combines TRBV5-6 with TRBJ2-2; 16 positions match TRBD2. Germline values: CDR1 SGHDT, CDR2 YYEEEE. This CDR3 has 18 amino acids. The V gene end was trimmed by 3 bases and the J gene end by 3 bases; junction bases not matched to a gene: 5. The CDR3 coding sequence is TGTGCCAGCAGCTCTCCGGGACTAGCGGGAGGGGACACCGGGGAGCTGTTTTTT. Translation gives CASSSPGLAGGDTGELFF.

This chain uses TRBV7-8 with TRBJ1-1; D perhaps matches TRBD1 (5 bases). Germline values: CDR1 SGHVS, CDR2 FQNEAQ. The CDR3 contains 13 residues. The ends were cut back, 5 bases at V and 3 bases at J, with 10 bases in the middle. The CDR3 nucleotides read TGTGCCAGCAGCGGGGGGGTGGACACTGAAGCTTTCTTT. This encodes CASSGGVDTEAFF.

The chain couples TRBV5-1 to TRBJ1-1, with a weak D call TRBD1 (6 bases). The germline V gene has CDR1 SGHRS and CDR2 YFSETQ. The CDR3 covers 14 residues. V lost 0 bases and J lost 8, with 14 bases in between. CDR3 residues: CASSLAGGPREAFF. For the CDR3, the DNA is TGCGCCAGCAGCTTGGCGGGGGGCCCTAGGGAAGCTTTCTTT.

The CDR3 DNA follows: TGTGCCAGCAGTTCCCTCTCCAGGGGGCGTGGAGAGACCCAGTACTTC. This sequence encodes CASSSLSRGRGETQYF. V gene TRBV2 combines with J gene TRBJ2-5; 8 bases fit TRBD1. CDR1 SNHLY and CDR2 FYNNEI come from the germline V gene. The CDR3 runs 16 residues. The J segment lost 4 bases and the V segment lost 5 bases, leaving 12 bases of the junction unmatched.

The V gene is TRBV19, the J gene TRBJ2-5; possible D gene TRBD2, 5 bases. V lost 7 bases and J lost 9, with 15 bases in between. Germline lookup yields CDR1 LNHDA and CDR2 SQIVND (reference sequence). This CDR3 is 12 amino acids long. CDR3 DNA: TGTGCCAGTACTGGCTATCGGGAAGCCCAGTACTTC. This translates into CASTGYREAQYF.

This clone was seen more than once but under ten times. The chain is built from TRBV18 and TRBJ2-2; the D is unclear. V was shortened by 2 bases and J by 4 bases, with 14 bases between the two germline ends. The CDR3 consists of 16 residues. Germline lookup yields CDR1 KGHSH and CDR2 LQKENI. CDR3: CASSPKAVSGTGELFF. CDR3 nucleotide sequence: TGTGCCAGCTCACCAAAGGCAGTTTCAGGCACCGGGGAGCTGTTTTTT.

The V gene is TRBV30, the J gene TRBJ1-4; no definite D call. The length of the CDR3 is 14 residues. With 0 bases removed from V and 5 bases from J, the gap between germline ends came to 10 bases. Germline CDR1 is GTSNPN and CDR2 is SVGIG (reference sequence). The CDR3 DNA sequence: TGTGCCTGGAGTGTGAATCGAGCAAATGAAAAACTGTTTTTT. It encodes CAWSVNRANEKLFF.

The rearrangement links TRBV21-1 to TRBJ2-5; the table gives TRBD1 as D, unverified against the DNA. TRBV21-1 represents a pseudogene. This CDR3 has 13 amino acids. DNA of the CDR3: TGTGCCAGCAGCAAAGCGTCACAAGAGACCCAGTACTTC. It encodes CASSKASQETQYF.

The rearrangement joins TRBV7-9 to TRBJ2-7; TRBD1 aligns across 9 bases. V trimming: 5 bases; J trimming: 4 bases; junction bases outside the gene matches: 15. CDR1 and CDR2 from the germline V gene are SEHNR and FQNEAQ (reference sequence). The CDR3 runs to 17 residues. The CDR3 coding sequence is TGTGCCAGCAGCCCCCAAACCGGGACAGGGTATAGGTACGAGCAGTACTTC. Translated, it gives CASSPQTGTGYRYEQYF.

The chain carries TRBV29-1 and TRBJ2-7; TRBD1 aligns across 12 bases. This CDR3 has 14 residues. The V gene end was trimmed by 6 bases and the J gene end by 7 bases; junction bases not matched to a gene: 10. Germline loops: CDR1 SQVTM, CDR2 ANQGSEA. This CDR3 reads CSVGDRGRLGEQYF. CDR3 DNA: TGCAGCGTCGGGGACAGGGGGCGCTTGGGGGAGCAGTACTTC.

The chain has TRBV11-3 and TRBJ2-1, with D perhaps matching TRBD2 (6 bases). CDR3 length: 13 amino acids. Germline CDR1 and CDR2: SGHNT and YENEEA. V gave up 2 bases and J gave up 10 bases, with 12 bases separating them. CDR3 amino acids: CASSLSGGIEQFF. The CDR3 nucleotides read TGTGCCAGCAGCTTATCGGGCGGGATCGAGCAGTTCTTC.

The chain has TRBV7-2 and TRBJ2-7; TRBD1 matches at 7 bases. Looked up from germline, CDR1 is SGHTA and CDR2 is FQGNSA. The V gene end was trimmed by 4 bases and the J gene end by 4 bases; junction bases not matched to a gene: 4. This CDR3 is built from 13 residues. CDR3 nucleotide sequence: TGTGCCAGCAGCTCCGACAGGGTTTACGAGCAGTACTTC. Translated, it gives CASSSDRVYEQYF.

The V gene is TRBV7-9, the J gene TRBJ2-1; D might be TRBD1 (5 bases). This CDR3 is built from 15 residues. Germline lookup yields CDR1 SEHNR and CDR2 FQNEAQ (reference sequence). V was cut by 6 bases and J by 0 bases, with 12 bases left in between. CDR3 sequence reads: CASRPTEPSYNEQFF. CDR3 DNA sequence: TGTGCCAGCAGACCGACAGAACCCTCCTACAATGAGCAGTTCTTC.

CDR3 sequence reads: CAISESVAATLETQYF. The DNA for the CDR3 is TGTGCCATCAGTGAGTCGGTAGCGGCCACCCTAGAGACCCAGTACTTC. The chain links TRBV10-3 to TRBJ2-5; a weak D match, TRBD2 (6 bases). The V gene's germline CDR1 is ENHRY and CDR2 SYGVKD. The ends were cut back, 0 bases at V and 4 bases at J, with 15 bases in the middle. The CDR3 runs 16 residues.

The V call is TRBV11-3, the J call TRBJ2-2, with TRBD1 as a possible D gene (6 bases). The CDR3 has 14 amino acids. Germline V CDR1 and CDR2: SGHNT, YENEEA. V lost 4 bases and J 5 bases, leaving 11 bases between the germline ends. The DNA of the CDR3 is TGTGCCAGCAGCTGGGGGCGCGGGACCGGGGAGCTGTTTTTT. It specifies CASSWGRGTGELFF.

The chain joins TRBV30 to TRBJ2-1; 8 nucleotides align to TRBD1. V trimming: 2 bases; J trimming: 7 bases; junction bases outside the gene matches: 13. The CDR3 is 16 amino acids. Germline lookup yields CDR1 GTSNPN and CDR2 SVGIG (reference sequence). The CDR3 loop reads CAWSTFVRGLFNEQFF. The CDR3 region has the DNA TGTGCCTGGAGTACTTTCGTCAGGGGGCTCTTTAATGAGCAGTTCTTC.

The rearrangement uses TRBV10-3 and TRBJ1-2; D is undetermined. CDR1 and CDR2 (germline): ENHRY, SYGVKD. The CDR3 runs 16 residues. V lost 0 bases, J lost 7 bases, and 18 bases lay in between. CDR3 region: CAISESTPDSLFGYTF. DNA for the CDR3: TGTGCCATCAGTGAGTCGACCCCCGACTCTCTCTTTGGCTACACCTTC.

The genes are TRBV11-3 and TRBJ2-1, with TRBD1 as a possible D gene (5 bases). V was clipped by 3 bases and J by 7 bases, with 7 bases between them. This CDR3 is built from 12 residues. Germline CDR1 is SGHNT and CDR2 is YENEEA. The CDR3 sequence: CASSFQGNEQFF. For the CDR3, the DNA is TGTGCCAGCAGCTTTCAGGGTAATGAGCAGTTCTTC.

This chain uses TRBV10-2 with TRBJ2-6; TRBD1 matches 8 bases. CDR3 length: 20 amino acids. The V segment lost 7 bases and the J segment 0 bases; nucleotides outside the gene matches: 17. CDR1 and CDR2 from the germline V gene are WSHSY and SAAADI. The CDR3 coding sequence is TGCGCCAGCACCCACCCAAAACGGACAGGGACGTTCTCTGGGGCCAACGTCCTGACTTTC. This codes for CASTHPKRTGTFSGANVLTF.

In DNA, the CDR3 is TGTGCCAGTGGGGGGACTAGCGGGAGTTCCTCCTACAATGAGCAGTTCTTC. It codes for CASGGTSGSSSYNEQFF. The rearrangement links TRBV28 to TRBJ2-1, with 14 bases fitting TRBD2. Germline CDR1 reads MDHEN; CDR2 reads SYDVKM. Germline trimming cut 9 bases from V and 0 bases from J; bases unmatched to any gene: 7. The CDR3 loop spans 17 amino acids.